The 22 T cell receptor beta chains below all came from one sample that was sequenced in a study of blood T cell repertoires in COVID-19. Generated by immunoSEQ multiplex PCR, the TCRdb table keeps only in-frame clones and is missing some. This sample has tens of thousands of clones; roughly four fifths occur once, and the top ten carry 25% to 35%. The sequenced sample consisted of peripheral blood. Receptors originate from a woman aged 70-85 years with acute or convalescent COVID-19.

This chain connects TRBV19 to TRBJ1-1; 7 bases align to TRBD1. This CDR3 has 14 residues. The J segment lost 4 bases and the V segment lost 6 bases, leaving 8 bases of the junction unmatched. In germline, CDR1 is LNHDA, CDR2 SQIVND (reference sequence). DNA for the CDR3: TGTGCCAGTAGAAAGGGGACAGTAGGCACTGAAGCTTTCTTT. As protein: CASRKGTVGTEAFF.

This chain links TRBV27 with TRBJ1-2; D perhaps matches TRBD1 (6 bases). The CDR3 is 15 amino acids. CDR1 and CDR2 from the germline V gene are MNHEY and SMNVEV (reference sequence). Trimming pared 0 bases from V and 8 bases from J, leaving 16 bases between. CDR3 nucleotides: TGTGCCAGCAGTTTATCGTCTTTCCAACAGGGAGGCTACACCTTC. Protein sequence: CASSLSSFQQGGYTF.

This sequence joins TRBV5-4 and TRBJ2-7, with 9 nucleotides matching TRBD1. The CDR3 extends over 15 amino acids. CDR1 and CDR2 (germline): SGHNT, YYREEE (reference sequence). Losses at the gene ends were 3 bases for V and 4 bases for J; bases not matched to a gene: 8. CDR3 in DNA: TGTGCCAGCAGCTCACCAGGACAGGGGATTTACGAGCAGTACTTC. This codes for CASSSPGQGIYEQYF.

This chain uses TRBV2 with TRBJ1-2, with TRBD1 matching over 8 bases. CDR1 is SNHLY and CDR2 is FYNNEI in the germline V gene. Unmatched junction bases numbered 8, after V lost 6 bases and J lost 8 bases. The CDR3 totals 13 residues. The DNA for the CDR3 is TGTGCCAGCAGACCTGACAGGGGCCGGGGCTACACCTTC. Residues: CASRPDRGRGYTF.

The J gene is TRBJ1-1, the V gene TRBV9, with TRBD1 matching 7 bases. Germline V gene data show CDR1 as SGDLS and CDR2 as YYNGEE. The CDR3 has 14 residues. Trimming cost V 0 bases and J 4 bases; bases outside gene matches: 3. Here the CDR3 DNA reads TGTGCCAGCAGCGTAGTGCCAGGGGGCACTGAAGCTTTCTTT. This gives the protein CASSVVPGGTEAFF.

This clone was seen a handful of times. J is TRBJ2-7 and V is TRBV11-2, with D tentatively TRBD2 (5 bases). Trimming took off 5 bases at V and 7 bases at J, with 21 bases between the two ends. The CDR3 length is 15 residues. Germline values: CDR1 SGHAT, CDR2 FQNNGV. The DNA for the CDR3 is TGTGCCAGCAGCGTAAGCAGCGGCCTAGGTTTAGAGCAGTACTTC. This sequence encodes CASSVSSGLGLEQYF.

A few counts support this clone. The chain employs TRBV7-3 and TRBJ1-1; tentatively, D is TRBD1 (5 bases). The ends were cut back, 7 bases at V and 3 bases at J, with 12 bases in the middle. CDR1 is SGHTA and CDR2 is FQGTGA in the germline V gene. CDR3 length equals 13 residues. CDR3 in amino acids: CASMAGRDTEAFF. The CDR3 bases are TGTGCCAGCATGGCAGGGAGGGACACTGAAGCTTTCTTT. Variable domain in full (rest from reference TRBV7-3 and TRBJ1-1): GAGVSQTPSNKVTEKGKYVELRCDPISGHTALYWYRQSLGQGPEFLIYFQGTGAADDSGLPNDRFFAVRPEGSVSTLKIQRTERGDSAVYLCASMAGRDTEAFFGQGTRLTVV.

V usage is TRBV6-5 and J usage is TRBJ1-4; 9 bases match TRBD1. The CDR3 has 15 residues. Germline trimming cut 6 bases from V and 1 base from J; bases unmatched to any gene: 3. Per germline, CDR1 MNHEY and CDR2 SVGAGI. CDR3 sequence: CASRGQGLTNEKLFF. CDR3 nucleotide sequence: TGTGCCAGCAGGGGACAGGGATTAACTAATGAAAAACTGTTTTTT.

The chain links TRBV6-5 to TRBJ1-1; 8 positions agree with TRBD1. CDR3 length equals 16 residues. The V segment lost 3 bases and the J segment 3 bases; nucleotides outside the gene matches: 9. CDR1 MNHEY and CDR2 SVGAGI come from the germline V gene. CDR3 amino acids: CASSYFPGQGDTEAFF. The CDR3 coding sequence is TGTGCCAGCAGTTATTTCCCCGGACAGGGCGACACTGAAGCTTTCTTT.

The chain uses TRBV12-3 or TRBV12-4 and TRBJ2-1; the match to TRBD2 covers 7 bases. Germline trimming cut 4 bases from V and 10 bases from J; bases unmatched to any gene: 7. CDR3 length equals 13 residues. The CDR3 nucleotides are TGTGCCAGCAGTTCGGGGACTAAAAGGGAGCAGTTCTTC. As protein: CASSSGTKREQFF.

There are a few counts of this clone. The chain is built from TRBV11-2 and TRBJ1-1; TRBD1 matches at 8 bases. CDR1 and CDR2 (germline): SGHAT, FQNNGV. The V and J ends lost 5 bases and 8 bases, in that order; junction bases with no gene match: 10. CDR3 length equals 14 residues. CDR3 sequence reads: CASSIGDRRFEAFF. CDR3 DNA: TGTGCCAGCAGCATCGGGGACAGGAGGTTCGAAGCTTTCTTT. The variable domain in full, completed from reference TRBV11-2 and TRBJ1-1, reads EAGVAQSPRYKIIEKRQSVAFWCNPISGHATLYWYQQILGQGPKLLIQFQNNGVVDDSQLPKDRFSAERLKGVDSTLKIQPAKLEDSAVYLCASSIGDRRFEAFFGQGTRLTVV.

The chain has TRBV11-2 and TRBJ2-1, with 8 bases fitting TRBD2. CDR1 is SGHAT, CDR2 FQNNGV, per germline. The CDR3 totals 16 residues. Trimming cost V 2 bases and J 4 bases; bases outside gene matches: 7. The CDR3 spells CASSLQGGGLYNEQFF. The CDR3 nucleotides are TGTGCCAGCAGCTTACAAGGCGGGGGGCTGTACAATGAGCAGTTCTTC.

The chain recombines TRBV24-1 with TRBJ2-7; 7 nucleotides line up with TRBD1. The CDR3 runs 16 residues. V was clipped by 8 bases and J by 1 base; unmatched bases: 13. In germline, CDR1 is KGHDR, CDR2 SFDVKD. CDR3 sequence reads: CATTHFDRVVSYEQYF. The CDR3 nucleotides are TGTGCCACCACGCATTTCGACAGGGTTGTATCCTACGAGCAGTACTTC.

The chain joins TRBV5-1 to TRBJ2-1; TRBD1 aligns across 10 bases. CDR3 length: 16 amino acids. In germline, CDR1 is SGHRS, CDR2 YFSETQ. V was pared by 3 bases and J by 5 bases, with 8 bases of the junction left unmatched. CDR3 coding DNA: TGCGCCAGCAGCTACTCCGGGACAGGGGAACACAATGAGCAGTTCTTC. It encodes CASSYSGTGEHNEQFF.

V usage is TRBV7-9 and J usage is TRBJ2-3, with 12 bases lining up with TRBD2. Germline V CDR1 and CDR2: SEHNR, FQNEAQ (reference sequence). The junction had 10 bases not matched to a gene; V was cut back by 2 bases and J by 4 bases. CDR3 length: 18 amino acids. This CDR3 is CASSLTYGSSGRADTQYF. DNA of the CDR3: TGTGCCAGCAGCTTAACATACGGTTCTAGCGGGAGGGCAGATACGCAGTATTTT.

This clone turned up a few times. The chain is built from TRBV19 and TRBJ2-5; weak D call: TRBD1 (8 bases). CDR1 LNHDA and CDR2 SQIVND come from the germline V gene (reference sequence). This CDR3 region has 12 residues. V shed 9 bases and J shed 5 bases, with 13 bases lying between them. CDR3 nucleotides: TGTGCCAGCCGGGGGGACAGGGAGACCCAGTACTTC. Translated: CASRGDRETQYF.

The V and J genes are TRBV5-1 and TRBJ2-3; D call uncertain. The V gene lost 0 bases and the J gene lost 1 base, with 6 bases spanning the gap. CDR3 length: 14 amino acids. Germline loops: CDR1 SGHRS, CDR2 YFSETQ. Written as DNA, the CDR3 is TGCGCCAGCAGCTTGGATCTAGGCACAGATACGCAGTATTTT. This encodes CASSLDLGTDTQYF.

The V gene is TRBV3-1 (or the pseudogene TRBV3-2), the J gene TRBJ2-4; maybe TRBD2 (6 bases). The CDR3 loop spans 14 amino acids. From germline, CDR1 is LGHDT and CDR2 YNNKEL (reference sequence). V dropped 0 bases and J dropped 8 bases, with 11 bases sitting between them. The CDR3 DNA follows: TGTGCCAGCAGCCAAGATCCGGGGGAGTACATTCAGTACTTC. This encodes CASSQDPGEYIQYF.

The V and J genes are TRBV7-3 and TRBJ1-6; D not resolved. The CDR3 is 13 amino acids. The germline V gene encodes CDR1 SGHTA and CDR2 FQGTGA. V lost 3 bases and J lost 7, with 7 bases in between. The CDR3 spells CASSFSENSPLHF. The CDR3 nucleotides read TGTGCCAGCAGCTTCTCAGAAAATTCACCCCTCCACTTT.

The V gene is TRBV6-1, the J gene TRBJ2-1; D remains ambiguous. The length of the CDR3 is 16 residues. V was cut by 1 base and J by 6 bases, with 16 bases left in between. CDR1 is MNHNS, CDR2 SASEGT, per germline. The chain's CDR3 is CASSEGLTRRFNEQFF. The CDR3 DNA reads TGTGCCAGCAGTGAAGGGCTAACGCGCAGGTTCAATGAGCAGTTCTTC.

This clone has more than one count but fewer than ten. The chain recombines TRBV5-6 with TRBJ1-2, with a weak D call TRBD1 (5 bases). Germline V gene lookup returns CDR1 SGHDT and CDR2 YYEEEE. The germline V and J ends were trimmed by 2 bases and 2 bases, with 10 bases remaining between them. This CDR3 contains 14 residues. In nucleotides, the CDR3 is TGTGCCAGCAGCTTAAACAGGCTCAACTATGGCTACACCTTC. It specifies CASSLNRLNYGYTF.

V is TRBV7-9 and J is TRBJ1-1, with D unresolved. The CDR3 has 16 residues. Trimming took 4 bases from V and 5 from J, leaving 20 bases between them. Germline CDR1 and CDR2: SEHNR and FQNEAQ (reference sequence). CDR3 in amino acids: CASSWGDTGRTTEAFF. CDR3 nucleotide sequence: TGTGCCAGCAGCTGGGGAGACACGGGCAGAACAACTGAAGCTTTCTTT.